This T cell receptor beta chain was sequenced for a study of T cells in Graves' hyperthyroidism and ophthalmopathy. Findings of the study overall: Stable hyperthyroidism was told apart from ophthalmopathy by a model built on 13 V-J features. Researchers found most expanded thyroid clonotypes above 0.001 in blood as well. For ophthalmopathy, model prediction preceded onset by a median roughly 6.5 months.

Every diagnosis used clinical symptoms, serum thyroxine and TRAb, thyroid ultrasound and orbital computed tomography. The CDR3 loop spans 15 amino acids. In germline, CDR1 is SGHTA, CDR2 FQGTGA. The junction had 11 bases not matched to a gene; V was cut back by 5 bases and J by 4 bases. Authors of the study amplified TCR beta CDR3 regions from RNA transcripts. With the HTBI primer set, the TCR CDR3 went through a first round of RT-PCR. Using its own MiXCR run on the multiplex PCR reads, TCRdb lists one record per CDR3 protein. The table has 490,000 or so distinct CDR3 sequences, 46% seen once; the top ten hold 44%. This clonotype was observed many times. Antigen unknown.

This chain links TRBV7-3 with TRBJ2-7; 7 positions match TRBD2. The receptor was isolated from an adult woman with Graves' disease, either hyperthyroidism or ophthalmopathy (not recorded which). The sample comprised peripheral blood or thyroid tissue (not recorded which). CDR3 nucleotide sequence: TGTGCCAGCAGCCTTAGGTCGGGGGGAGATTACGAGCAGTACTTC. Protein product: CASSLRSGGDYEQYF.